A single sample gave rise to the 29 T cell receptor beta chains below, sequenced in a study of cytomegalovirus exposure and HLA in healthy donors. Amplification used 60 Vbeta primers and 13 Jbeta primers. The method was immunoSEQ multiplex PCR; TCRdb's version includes in-frame clones alone and lacks a portion of them. The sample consists of some 200,000 clones, approximately 84% of them appearing once. Sequenced material: PBMCs. These receptors were collected from a man aged 50 to 59 in good health and CMV-seronegative.

V and J are TRBV4-3 and TRBJ1-1; D is undetermined. Trimming removed 0 bases at V and 2 bases at J, with 7 bases between. Germline V gives CDR1 LGHNA, CDR2 YSLEER. The CDR3 totals 14 residues. The CDR3 region has the DNA TGCGCCAGCAGCCAAGATCTAGGAAACACTGAAGCTTTCTTT. Translating gives CASSQDLGNTEAFF.

The V and J genes are TRBV5-6 and TRBJ2-5; D remains unclear. The better agreement between TRBJ2-7 and the DNA end casts doubt on the J call. Germline V gene lookup returns CDR1 SGHDT and CDR2 YYEEEE. There are 12 residues in the CDR3. CDR3 loop: CASSLFSYEQYF. CDR3 in DNA: TGTGCCAGCAGCTTGTTCTCCTACGAGCAGTACTTC.

V usage is TRBV9 and J usage is TRBJ2-2; 7 bases align to TRBD1. Losses at the gene ends were 10 bases for V and 5 bases for J; bases not matched to a gene: 11. The CDR3 is 14 residues long. Germline assignment: CDR1 SGDLS and CDR2 YYNGEE. This CDR3 is CARTETGVTGELFF. The DNA of the CDR3 is TGTGCCCGTACCGAAACAGGGGTTACCGGGGAGCTGTTTTTT.

The CDR3 here is CASEQVRDTEAFF. CDR3 DNA sequence: TGTGCCAGCGAACAGGTTCGGGACACTGAAGCTTTCTTT. V and J are TRBV18 and TRBJ1-1; TRBD1 is a possible D gene (5 bases). The V end lost 8 bases, the J end lost 3 bases, and 13 bases lay between the germline ends. CDR1 is KGHSH, CDR2 LQKENI, per germline. This CDR3 is built from 13 residues.

The chain combines TRBV27 with TRBJ2-2; TRBD1 might be the D (5 bases). CDR1 is MNHEY, CDR2 SMNVEV, per germline (reference sequence). V was pared by 3 bases and J by 2 bases, with 7 bases between. The CDR3 has 14 residues. CDR3 in amino acids: CASSFDRNTGELFF. In DNA form, the CDR3 reads TGTGCCAGCAGTTTTGACAGAAACACCGGGGAGCTGTTTTTT.

V is TRBV11-3 and J is TRBJ2-1, with TRBD1 matching 7 bases. Germline lookup yields CDR1 SGHNT and CDR2 YENEEA. This CDR3 comprises 15 residues. With V trimmed by 3 bases and J by 6 bases, 8 bases remained unmatched. The CDR3 region is CASSLRQGVGNEQFF. The CDR3 DNA reads TGTGCCAGCAGCTTGAGGCAGGGGGTGGGCAATGAGCAGTTCTTC.

This sequence joins TRBV7-6 and TRBJ1-1; no firm D call. The CDR3 loop spans 15 amino acids. Germline CDR1 and CDR2: SGHVS and FNYEAQ. With 5 bases removed from V and 4 bases from J, the gap between germline ends came to 17 bases. The CDR3 DNA sequence: TGTGCCAGCAGCCGAGGGTCCCTCTCGGGCACTGAAGCTTTCTTT. It is translated as CASSRGSLSGTEAFF.

There are a few counts of this clone. This sequence joins TRBV15 and TRBJ2-3; TRBD2 agrees at 8 bases. The germline gives CDR1 LNHNV, CDR2 YYDKDF (reference sequence). CDR3 length: 17 residues. With 0 bases clipped from V and 2 bases from J, the junction kept 7 bases outside the gene matches. CDR3 residues: CATSRDDAGGLTDTQYF. The DNA of the CDR3 is TGTGCCACCAGCAGAGATGACGCGGGGGGCCTCACAGATACGCAGTATTTT.

V usage is TRBV5-1 and J usage is TRBJ2-7; 11 nucleotides match TRBD1. V was pared by 4 bases and J by 3 bases, with 6 bases of the junction left unmatched. The germline gives CDR1 SGHRS, CDR2 YFSETQ. The CDR3 is 15 residues long. The chain's CDR3 is CASSGGQGGLYEQYF. For the CDR3, the DNA is TGCGCCAGCAGCGGGGGACAGGGGGGTCTCTACGAGCAGTACTTC.

The chain employs TRBV7-2 and TRBJ1-2; D call uncertain. The length of the CDR3 is 14 residues. From germline, CDR1 is SGHTA and CDR2 FQGNSA. The ends were cut back, 1 base at V and 4 bases at J, with 10 bases in the middle. The CDR3 spells CASSLVGPTYGYTF. The DNA for the CDR3 is TGTGCCAGCAGCTTAGTTGGGCCCACCTATGGCTACACCTTC.

V gene TRBV30 combines with J gene TRBJ2-7; 7 bases fit TRBD1. The CDR3 consists of 14 residues. Germline assignment: CDR1 GTSNPN and CDR2 SVGIG (reference sequence). V shed 3 bases, J shed 7 bases, and the junction held 12 bases outside the gene matches. The CDR3: CAWSEQGFLLEQYF. CDR3 bases: TGTGCCTGGAGCGAACAGGGGTTCCTCTTGGAGCAGTACTTC.

This rearrangement joins TRBV19 to TRBJ2-3, with D maybe TRBD2 (5 bases). V was shortened by 4 bases and J by 6 bases, with 14 bases between the two germline ends. CDR3 length: 14 amino acids. Germline V gene data show CDR1 as LNHDA and CDR2 as SQIVND (reference sequence). Here the CDR3 reads CASSNTPRGDTQYF. The DNA for the CDR3 is TGTGCCAGTAGTAATACCCCTCGCGGGGATACGCAGTATTTT.

V is TRBV5-6 and J is TRBJ2-7; tentative D call: TRBD2 (7 bases). This CDR3 contains 15 residues. The V gene's germline CDR1 is SGHDT and CDR2 YYEEEE. Trimming took 5 bases from V and 4 from J, leaving 19 bases between them. This CDR3 is CASRSEGGRTYEQYF. DNA for the CDR3: TGTGCCAGCAGGTCTGAGGGGGGGCGCACATACGAGCAGTACTTC. The full variable domain, completed using reference TRBV5-6 and TRBJ2-7, is DAGVTQSPTHLIKTRGQQVTLRCSPKSGHDTVSWYQQALGQGPQFIFQYYEEEERQRGNFPDRFSGHQFPNYSSELNVNALLLGDSALYLCASRSEGGRTYEQYFGPGTRLTVT.

The chain links TRBV27 to TRBJ1-2; D perhaps matches TRBD1 (5 bases). The CDR3 covers 13 residues. Germline loops: CDR1 MNHEY, CDR2 SMNVEV (reference sequence). V lost 7 bases to trimming and J lost 5 bases, with 14 bases between them. The CDR3 DNA reads TGTGCCAGCAAATCTTGGGGGGATTATGGCTACACCTTC. It encodes CASKSWGDYGYTF.

This chain connects TRBV6-1 to TRBJ2-7; no clear D. V was pared by 4 bases and J by 4 bases, with 5 bases between. The germline V gene has CDR1 MNHNS and CDR2 SASEGT. There are 11 residues in the CDR3. In nucleotides, the CDR3 is TGTGCCAGCAGTGTCGAGTACGAGCAGTACTTC. This gives the protein CASSVEYEQYF.

The chain uses TRBV28 and TRBJ2-2; TRBD2 agrees at 8 bases. The germline V gene encodes CDR1 MDHEN and CDR2 SYDVKM. J was trimmed by 8 bases and V by 4 bases; bases with no gene match: 21. The CDR3 loop spans 19 amino acids. This chain's CDR3 is CASSSPPGVAGISRGELFF. The CDR3 DNA follows: TGTGCCAGCAGTTCCCCCCCAGGGGTAGCGGGGATAAGTAGGGGGGAGCTGTTTTTT.

This chain joins TRBV7-2 and TRBJ2-7; the match to TRBD2 covers 7 bases. After removal of 5 bases from V and 4 bases from J, the junction contained 20 bases not matched to a gene. CDR1 is SGHTA, CDR2 FQGNSA, per germline. This CDR3 spans 18 amino acids. The CDR3 is CASSLIPGGVSSTYEQYF. CDR3 DNA sequence: TGTGCCAGCAGCCTCATCCCTGGGGGGGTTTCGAGTACATACGAGCAGTACTTC.

V is TRBV7-2 and J is TRBJ2-7, with 7 bases matching TRBD1. CDR1 and CDR2 (germline): SGHTA, FQGNSA. After removal of 1 base from V and 3 bases from J, the junction contained 6 bases not matched to a gene. The CDR3 contains 15 residues. The CDR3 protein is CASSLGAGGYYEQYF. The CDR3 DNA sequence: TGTGCCAGCAGCTTAGGGGCAGGGGGATACTACGAGCAGTACTTC. The full variable domain, in which reference TRBV7-2 and TRBJ2-7 provide the parts outside the CDR3, is GAGVSQSPSNKVTEKGKDVELRCDPISGHTALYWYRQSLGQGLEFLIYFQGNSAPDKSGLPSDRFSAERTGGSVSTLTIQRTQQEDSAVYLCASSLGAGGYYEQYFGPGTRLTVT.

J is TRBJ2-5 and V is TRBV9; the match to TRBD2 covers 10 bases. CDR1 and CDR2 from the germline V gene are SGDLS and YYNGEE. CDR3 length: 16 amino acids. Trimming at V came to 4 bases and at J to 4 bases, leaving 10 bases not matched to a gene. CDR3 DNA: TGTGCCAGCAGCCTAACTAGCGGGAACGGAATAGAGACCCAGTACTTC. It translates to CASSLTSGNGIETQYF.

The rearrangement uses TRBV6-5 and TRBJ2-3; 7 nucleotides align to TRBD2. The CDR3 sequence is 12 residues long. The germline V gene encodes CDR1 MNHEY and CDR2 SVGAGI. Losses at the gene ends were 6 bases for V and 6 bases for J; bases not matched to a gene: 3. The CDR3 spells CASRHGGDTQYF. CDR3 nucleotides: TGTGCCAGCAGACACGGGGGGGATACGCAGTATTTT.

This chain connects TRBV4-3 to TRBJ1-4; D perhaps matches TRBD1 (5 bases). The CDR3 loop spans 16 amino acids. Trimming stripped 0 bases from V and 4 bases from J, with 12 bases between. Germline V gives CDR1 LGHNA, CDR2 YSLEER. As DNA, the CDR3 is TGCGCCAGCAGCCAAGAAGGGCAGGGCCTTAATGAAAAACTGTTTTTT. Amino acid sequence: CASSQEGQGLNEKLFF.

The rearrangement links TRBV11-2 to TRBJ2-1; TRBD2 matches 10 bases. Germline-derived CDR1 and CDR2 are SGHAT and FQNNGV. V lost 5 bases to trimming and J lost 7 bases; unmatched junction nucleotides: 14. This CDR3 region has 17 residues. CDR3 loop: CASSQEGGTSEENEQFF. The CDR3 coding sequence is TGTGCCAGCAGCCAGGAGGGGGGGACTAGCGAAGAGAATGAGCAGTTCTTC.

The chain has TRBV4-1 and TRBJ2-7; possible D gene TRBD2, 6 bases. The CDR3 totals 14 residues. With 4 bases removed from V and 3 bases from J, the gap between germline ends came to 13 bases. Germline assignment: CDR1 MGHRA and CDR2 YSYEKL. The CDR3 sequence: CASSLFGGNYEQYF. CDR3 bases: TGCGCCAGCAGCCTATTTGGGGGGAACTACGAGCAGTACTTC.

The chain is built from TRBV5-1 and TRBJ1-6, with 8 bases that match TRBD1. The CDR3 has 15 amino acids. Germline assignment: CDR1 SGHRS and CDR2 YFSETQ. V lost 7 bases and J lost 6; bases outside the gene matches: 9. In DNA form, the CDR3 reads TGCGCCAGCGGTGCGACAGGGGATAGTAATTCACCCCTCCACTTT. Its translation is CASGATGDSNSPLHF.

The rearrangement joins TRBV4-3 to TRBJ1-2, with D unresolved. Germline V lookup: CDR1 LGHNA, CDR2 YSLEER. The CDR3 spans 18 residues. V dropped 0 bases and J dropped 2 bases, with 19 bases sitting between them. The CDR3, as DNA: TGCGCCAGCAGCCAAGATCAATCCCTGGCAGGAGGCAACTATGGCTACACCTTC. This translates into CASSQDQSLAGGNYGYTF.

The chain joins TRBV19 to TRBJ1-6, with D unclear. Germline assignment: CDR1 LNHDA and CDR2 SQIVND (reference sequence). This CDR3 is 15 amino acids long. Between the trimmed V and J ends, which lost 6 bases and 9 bases, there was a span of 18 bases. CDR3 sequence: CASSFRVSEGSPLHF. The CDR3 nucleotides read TGTGCCAGTAGCTTCCGGGTCTCAGAGGGTTCACCCCTCCACTTT. Looking up the rest from reference TRBV19 and TRBJ1-6 gives the full variable domain: DGGITQSPKYLFRKEGQNVTLSCEQNLNHDAMYWYRQDPGQGLRLIYYSQIVNDFQKGDIAEGYSVSREKKESFPLTVTSAQKNPTAFYLCASSFRVSEGSPLHFGNGTRLTVT.

The rearrangement joins TRBV4-3 to TRBJ1-6; the D gene is possibly TRBD1 (6 bases). The CDR3 extends over 15 amino acids. V lost 1 base and J lost 7, with 11 bases in between. Germline CDR1 reads LGHNA; CDR2 reads YSLEER. The CDR3 sequence is CASSQAGTLNSPLHF. The CDR3 DNA follows: TGCGCCAGCAGCCAAGCGGGGACACTGAATTCACCCCTCCACTTT.

The J gene is TRBJ2-5, the V gene TRBV27; TRBD2 might be the D (5 bases). This CDR3 is built from 14 residues. The germline V gene encodes CDR1 MNHEY and CDR2 SMNVEV (reference sequence). Trimming removed 5 bases from V and 4 bases from J, with 14 bases in between. CDR3 sequence reads: CASSTWTPVETQYF. DNA of the CDR3: TGTGCCAGCAGTACTTGGACTCCGGTAGAGACCCAGTACTTC.

The CDR3 reads CAWSAGTSNQPQHF. The CDR3 nucleotides are TGTGCCTGGAGTGCGGGGACAAGCAATCAGCCCCAGCATTTT. This rearrangement joins TRBV30 to TRBJ1-5; perhaps TRBD1 as D (6 bases). Trimming took 1 base from V and 1 from J, leaving 8 bases between them. The germline V gene has CDR1 GTSNPN and CDR2 SVGIG (reference sequence). The CDR3 contains 14 residues.